The T cell receptor beta chain described here comes from a study of T-cell reconstitution after alpha-beta-depleted transplantation in children. General study points: Some patients' high day-60 TCRbeta diversity was traced to surviving recipient T cells and thymic progenitors. Newly generated T cells supplied most T-cell counts and diversity one year post-transplant. Expanded graft clones numbering several hundred reportedly gave rise to alpha-beta T cells about two months after transplant.

This clonotype has only a few counts. Antigen: not known. V lost 4 bases and J 4 bases, leaving 10 bases between the germline ends. In germline, CDR1 is MNHEY, CDR2 SMNVEV (reference sequence). CDR3 length: 13 residues. Unique molecular identifiers were built into the TCRbeta library. TCRdb re-called the PCR reads through MiXCR, storing one row per CDR3 protein. The sample contains around 490,000 distinct CDR3 sequences, roughly an eighth of which appear only once. The sequenced sample was PBMCs, mostly from graft donor cells, obtained 180 days after TCRalphabeta/CD19-depleted stem cell transplant. This chain links TRBV27 with TRBJ1-1, with D unresolved. The receptor was isolated from a female patient under 10 years old who had a stem cell transplant for aplastic anemia, so the T cells may come from the graft donor. CDR3 loop: CASSSTGFTEAFF. The CDR3 DNA follows: TGTGCCAGCAGTTCCACGGGGTTCACTGAAGCTTTCTTT.